This TCR beta chain came from a study of PD-1 blockade in classical Hodgkin lymphoma. Overall study: Patients in the cohort were put on intravenous nivolumab, 3 mg/kg every 2 weeks.

Sequenced by immunoSEQ multiplex PCR; TCRdb stores in-frame clones only, minus some. The data hold approximately 61,000 clones, with 85% to 90% observed a single time. As to this clone: Its antigen is undetermined.

Every one of the patients relapsed after autologous stem cell transplantation (brentuximab vedotin exposure was variable). Notes on the study in general: Patients with an early start, nivolumab under 1 year after ASCT, were excluded. By cycle point C4D1, TCR diversity had risen significantly in CD4+ cells (but not CD8+ cells). Newly diagnosed patients were reported to start with lower TCR diversity than healthy donors.

The CDR3 runs to 15 residues. Trimming cost V 0 bases and J 7 bases, with 13 bases left between them. The germline V gene encodes CDR1 SGDLS and CDR2 YYNGEE. The TCR originated in a human donor with classical Hodgkin lymphoma. V and J are TRBV9 and TRBJ1-4, with D possibly being TRBD1 (6 bases). The source material was peripheral blood mononuclear cells (PBMCs), sampled at baseline. The CDR3 here is CASSVGRGRIEKLFF. CDR3 in DNA: TGTGCCAGCAGCGTAGGAAGGGGGAGGATTGAAAAACTGTTTTTT.